Shown below are 2 T cell receptor beta chains from a single sample sequenced in a study of Japanese encephalitis immunity and Zika vaccine responses. CFSE-labeled PBMCs were cultured approximately six days with peptide pools, each at about 1 ug/mL. Proliferating CD4 T cells were sorted unfixed as live CD56-CD19-CD16-CD3+CD4+ CFSE-low cells. TCRdb re-derived calls from the 5' RACE reads in MiXCR, one entry per CDR3 protein. Here the sample spans about 130 distinct CDR3 sequences, approximately 3.3% being singletons. The input for sequencing was antigen-activated CD4+ T cells from blood, cultured, taken during a Zika inactivated vaccine study. These receptors all stem from an adult man who received an inactivated Zika virus vaccine.

By share, this clonotype ranks as medium-sized (0.01 to 0.1%). J is TRBJ1-2 and V is TRBV6-6, with D tentatively TRBD1 (6 bases). The CDR3 sequence is 15 residues long. V was clipped by 0 bases and J by 4 bases, with 12 bases between them. In germline, CDR1 is MNHNY, CDR2 SVGAGI (reference sequence). The CDR3 is CASSYSTQGGYGYTF. The CDR3 DNA is TGTGCCAGCAGTTACTCGACACAGGGTGGCTATGGCTACACCTTC.

This clonotype counts as large (0.1 to 1%). The chain couples TRBV6-5 to TRBJ1-2; D remains ambiguous. The V gene lost 6 bases and the J gene lost 0 bases, with 17 bases spanning the gap. The germline CDR1 and CDR2 sequences are MNHEY and SVGAGI. The CDR3 is 16 residues long. The CDR3, as DNA: TGTGCCAGCAGCCTAACTTCAGCCAACGCTAACTATGGCTACACCTTC. Amino acids: CASSLTSANANYGYTF.